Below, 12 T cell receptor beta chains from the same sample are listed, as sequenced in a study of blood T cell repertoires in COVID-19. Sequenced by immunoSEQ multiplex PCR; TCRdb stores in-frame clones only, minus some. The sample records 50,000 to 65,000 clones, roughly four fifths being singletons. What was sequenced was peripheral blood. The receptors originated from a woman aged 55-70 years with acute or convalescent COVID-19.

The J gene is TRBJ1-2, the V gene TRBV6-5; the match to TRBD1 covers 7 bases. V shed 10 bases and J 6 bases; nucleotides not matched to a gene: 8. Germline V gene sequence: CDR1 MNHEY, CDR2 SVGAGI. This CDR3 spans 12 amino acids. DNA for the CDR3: TGTGCCACACAGGGGCAGCGGGATGGCTACACCTTC. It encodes CATQGQRDGYTF.

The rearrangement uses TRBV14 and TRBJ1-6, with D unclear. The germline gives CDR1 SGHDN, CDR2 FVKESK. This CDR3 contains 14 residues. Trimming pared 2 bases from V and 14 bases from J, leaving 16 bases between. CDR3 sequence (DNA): TGTGCCAGCAGCCAACAACCGAGTAATTCGGCCCTCCACTTT. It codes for CASSQQPSNSALHF.

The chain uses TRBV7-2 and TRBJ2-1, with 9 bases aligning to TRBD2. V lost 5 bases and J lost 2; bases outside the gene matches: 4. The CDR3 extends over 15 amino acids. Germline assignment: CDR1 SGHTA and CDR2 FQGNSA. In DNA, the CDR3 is TGTGCCAGCAGCGTGACTAGCGGACCCTACAATGAGCAGTTCTTC. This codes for CASSVTSGPYNEQFF.

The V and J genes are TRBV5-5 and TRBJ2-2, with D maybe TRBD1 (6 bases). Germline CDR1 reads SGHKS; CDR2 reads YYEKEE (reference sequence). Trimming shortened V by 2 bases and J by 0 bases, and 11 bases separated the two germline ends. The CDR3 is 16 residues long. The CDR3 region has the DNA TGTGCCAGCAGCTTTACCGGGACAACGAACACCGGGGAGCTGTTTTTT. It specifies CASSFTGTTNTGELFF.

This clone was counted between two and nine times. In DNA form, the CDR3 reads TGTGCCTGGAGTGTTGGGGCATCCCTCCACTTT. It codes for CAWSVGASLHF. This chain uses TRBV30 with TRBJ1-6, with a weak D call TRBD1 (5 bases). Germline-derived CDR1 and CDR2 are GTSNPN and SVGIG (reference sequence). Trimming cost V 0 bases and J 14 bases, with 8 bases left between them. This CDR3 has 11 amino acids.

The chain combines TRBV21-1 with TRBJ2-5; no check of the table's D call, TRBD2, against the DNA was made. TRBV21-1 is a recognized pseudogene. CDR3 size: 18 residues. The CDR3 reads CASTRGFFWRGGHETQYF. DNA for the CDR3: TGTGCCAGCACCCGAGGTTTCTTCTGGCGGGGGGGCCACGAGACCCAGTACTTC.

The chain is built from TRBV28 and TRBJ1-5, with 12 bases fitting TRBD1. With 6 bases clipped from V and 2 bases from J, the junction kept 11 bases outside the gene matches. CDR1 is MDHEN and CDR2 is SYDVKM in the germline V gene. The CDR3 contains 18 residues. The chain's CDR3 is CASSPPGQGARGNQPQHF. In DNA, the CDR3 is TGTGCCAGCAGCCCCCCGGGACAGGGGGCTCGGGGCAATCAGCCCCAGCATTTT.

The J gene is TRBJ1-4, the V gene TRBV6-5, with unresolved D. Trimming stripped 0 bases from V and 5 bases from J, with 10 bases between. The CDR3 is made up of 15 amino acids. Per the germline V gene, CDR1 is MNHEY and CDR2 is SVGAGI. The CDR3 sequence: CASSYSTGSNEKLFF. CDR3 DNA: TGTGCCAGCAGTTACTCGACCGGGAGCAATGAAAAACTGTTTTTT.

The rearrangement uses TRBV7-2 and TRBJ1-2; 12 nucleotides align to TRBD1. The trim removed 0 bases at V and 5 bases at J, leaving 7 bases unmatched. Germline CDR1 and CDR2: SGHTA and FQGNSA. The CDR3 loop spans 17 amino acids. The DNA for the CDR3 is TGTGCCAGCAGCTTAGCGGGGACAGGGGGCTCGGGGTATGGCTACACCTTC. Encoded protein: CASSLAGTGGSGYGYTF. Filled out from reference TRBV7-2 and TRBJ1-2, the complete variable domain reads GAGVSQSPSNKVTEKGKDVELRCDPISGHTALYWYRQSLGQGLEFLIYFQGNSAPDKSGLPSDRFSAERTGGSVSTLTIQRTQQEDSAVYLCASSLAGTGGSGYGYTFGSGTRLTVV.

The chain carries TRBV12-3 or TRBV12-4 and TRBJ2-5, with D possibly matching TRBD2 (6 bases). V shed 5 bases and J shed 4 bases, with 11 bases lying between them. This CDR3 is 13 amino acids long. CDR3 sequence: CASSLSGRETQYF. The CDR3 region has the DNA TGTGCCAGCAGTCTCAGCGGGCGAGAGACCCAGTACTTC.

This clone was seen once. CDR3 sequence: CAWSVPPFGAYGYTF. For the CDR3, the DNA is TGTGCCTGGAGTGTACCCCCGTTTGGGGCCTATGGCTACACCTTC. The chain is built from TRBV30 and TRBJ1-2; a weak D match, TRBD1 (5 bases). V lost 0 bases to trimming and J lost 4 bases, with 15 bases between them. The length of the CDR3 is 15 residues. Germline V CDR1 and CDR2: GTSNPN, SVGIG (reference sequence).

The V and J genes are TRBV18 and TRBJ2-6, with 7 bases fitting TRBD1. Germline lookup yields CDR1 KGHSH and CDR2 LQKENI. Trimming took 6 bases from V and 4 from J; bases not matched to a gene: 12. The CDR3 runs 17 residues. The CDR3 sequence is CASSLAGTAAGANVLTF. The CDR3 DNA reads TGTGCCAGCTCGCTAGCCGGGACAGCTGCCGGGGCCAACGTCCTGACTTTC.